Listed below are T cell receptor beta chains from one sample, sequenced in a study of cytomegalovirus exposure and HLA in healthy donors. Sequenced by immunoSEQ multiplex PCR; TCRdb stores in-frame clones only, minus some. Here the sample spans 150,000 to 200,000 clones, around 72% being singletons. Sequenced input: PBMCs. These receptors all come from a woman aged 35 to 49 in good health and CMV-seropositive. Both conserved end residues are part of each CDR3. D genes are given only for firm matches. Rows may omit the clone size; those that give it use once, few, many or a size class.

clone size: NA; J gene: TRBJ1-6; V gene: TRBV18; D gene: NA; CDR3 protein: CASSPLESRNSPLHF; CDR3 DNA: TGTGCCAGCTCACCCTTGGAGTCGCGGAATTCACCCCTCCACTTT
clone size: NA; J gene: TRBJ1-2; V gene: TRBV7-9; D gene: NA; CDR3 protein: CASSLPGIWRSF; CDR3 DNA: TGTGCCAGCAGCCTCCCGGGAATATGGCGAAGCTTC
clone size: NA; J gene: TRBJ2-3; V gene: TRBV5-1; D gene: NA; CDR3 protein: CASSLRSTDTQYF; CDR3 DNA: TGCGCCAGCAGTCTGCGGAGCACAGATACGCAGTATTTT
clone size: NA; J gene: TRBJ1-2; V gene: TRBV6-1; D gene: TRBD1; CDR3 protein: CASGQGLGYGYTF; CDR3 DNA: TGTGCCAGCGGACAGGGTTTGGGCTATGGCTACACCTTC
clone size: once; J gene: TRBJ1-1; V gene: TRBV5-1; D gene: NA; CDR3 protein: CASSASGVVGTEAFF; CDR3 DNA: TGCGCCAGCAGCGCTTCAGGGGTGGTCGGCACTGAAGCTTTCTTT
clone size: few; J gene: TRBJ2-7; V gene: TRBV7-2; D gene: TRBD2; CDR3 protein: CASSFSSGAPYEQYF; CDR3 DNA: TGTGCCAGCAGCTTTTCTAGCGGGGCTCCCTACGAGCAGTACTTC
clone size: NA; J gene: TRBJ2-4; V gene: TRBV11-2; D gene: NA; CDR3 protein: CASNLWGLTSDKNIQYF; CDR3 DNA: TGTGCCAGCAACTTATGGGGACTTACATCAGACAAAAACATTCAGTACTTC
clone size: NA; J gene: TRBJ1-1; V gene: TRBV2; D gene: TRBD1; CDR3 protein: CASSEALQGYAFF; CDR3 DNA: TGTGCCAGCAGTGAAGCTCTACAGGGGTACGCTTTCTTT
clone size: NA; J gene: TRBJ2-1; V gene: TRBV10-1; D gene: NA; CDR3 protein: CASSEGSAHNGSYNEQFF; CDR3 DNA: TGCGCCAGCAGTGAAGGTAGCGCTCACAATGGCTCCTACAATGAGCAGTTCTTC
clone size: NA; J gene: TRBJ1-1; V gene: TRBV5-1; D gene: TRBD1; CDR3 protein: CASSLGTGTSNTEAFF; CDR3 DNA: TGCGCCAGCAGCCTAGGGACAGGGACTTCAAACACTGAAGCTTTCTTT
clone size: NA; J gene: TRBJ2-7; V gene: TRBV4-1; D gene: NA; CDR3 protein: CASSLTGFAYEQYF; CDR3 DNA: TGCGCCAGCAGCCTGACCGGGTTCGCCTACGAGCAGTACTTC
clone size: NA; J gene: TRBJ1-5; V gene: TRBV5-1; D gene: TRBD1; CDR3 protein: CASSLEGGPQPQHF; CDR3 DNA: TGCGCCAGCAGCTTGGAAGGGGGCCCTCAGCCCCAGCATTTT
clone size: NA; J gene: TRBJ2-3; V gene: TRBV9; D gene: TRBD1; CDR3 protein: CARGPDRGRTDTQYF; CDR3 DNA: TGTGCCAGGGGACCCGACAGGGGGCGAACAGATACGCAGTATTTT
clone size: once; J gene: TRBJ2-3; V gene: TRBV28; D gene: TRBD2; CDR3 protein: CASSFVGLGQASTDTQYF; CDR3 DNA: TGTGCCAGCAGTTTCGTGGGACTAGGGCAAGCTAGCACAGATACGCAGTATTTT
clone size: NA; J gene: TRBJ1-2; V gene: TRBV7-8; D gene: TRBD1; CDR3 protein: CASSLRQGTGTNYGYTF; CDR3 DNA: TGTGCCAGCAGCTTAAGACAGGGCACGGGGACGAACTATGGCTACACCTTC
clone size: few; J gene: TRBJ1-2; V gene: TRBV30; D gene: NA; CDR3 protein: CAWSVAWVGGVNYGYTF; CDR3 DNA: TGTGCCTGGAGTGTCGCCTGGGTCGGGGGTGTAAACTATGGCTACACCTTC
clone size: NA; J gene: TRBJ1-5; V gene: TRBV10-3; D gene: NA; CDR3 protein: CAISDAGSGRPQHF; CDR3 DNA: TGTGCCATCAGTGACGCCGGTTCGGGTAGGCCCCAGCATTTT
clone size: NA; J gene: TRBJ2-7; V gene: TRBV30; D gene: NA; CDR3 protein: CAWRGGSVEQYF; CDR3 DNA: TGTGCCTGGAGGGGAGGTTCGGTCGAGCAGTACTTC
clone size: NA; J gene: TRBJ1-1; V gene: TRBV5-1; D gene: NA; CDR3 protein: CASSSGTMNTEAFF; CDR3 DNA: TGCGCCAGCAGCTCGGGGACAATGAACACTGAAGCTTTCTTT
clone size: once; J gene: TRBJ2-7; V gene: TRBV29-1; D gene: TRBD1; CDR3 protein: CSVADIGTGYSYEQYF; CDR3 DNA: TGCAGCGTCGCGGACATCGGGACAGGTTATTCCTACGAGCAGTACTTC